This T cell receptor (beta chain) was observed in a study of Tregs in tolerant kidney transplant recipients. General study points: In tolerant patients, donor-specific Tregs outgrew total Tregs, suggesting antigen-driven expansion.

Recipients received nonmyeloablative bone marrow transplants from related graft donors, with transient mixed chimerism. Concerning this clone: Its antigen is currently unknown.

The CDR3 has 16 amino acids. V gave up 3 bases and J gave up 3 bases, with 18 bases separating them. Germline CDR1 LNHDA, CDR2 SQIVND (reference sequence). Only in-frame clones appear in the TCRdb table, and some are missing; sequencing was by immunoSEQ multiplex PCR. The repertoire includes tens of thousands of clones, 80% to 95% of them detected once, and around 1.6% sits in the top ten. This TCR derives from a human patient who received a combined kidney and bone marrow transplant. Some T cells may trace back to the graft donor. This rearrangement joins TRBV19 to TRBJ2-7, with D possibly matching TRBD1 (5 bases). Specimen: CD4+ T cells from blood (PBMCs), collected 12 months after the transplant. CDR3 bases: TGTGCCAGTAGTATTCCTCCTTACAGGCCTGACTACGAGCAGTACTTC. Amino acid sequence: CASSIPPYRPDYEQYF.